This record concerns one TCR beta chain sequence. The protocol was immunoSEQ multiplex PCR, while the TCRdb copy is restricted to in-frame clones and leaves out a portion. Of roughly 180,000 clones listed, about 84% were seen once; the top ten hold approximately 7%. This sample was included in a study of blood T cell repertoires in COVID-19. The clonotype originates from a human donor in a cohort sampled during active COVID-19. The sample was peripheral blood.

The CDR3 bases are TGTGCCAGCAGCTTAGGGGACAGGTACTACGAGCAGTACTTC. Protein product: CASSLGDRYYEQYF. The chain couples TRBV13 to TRBJ2-7, with TRBD1 identical over 7 bases. Germline V gives CDR1 PRHDT, CDR2 FYEKMQ (reference sequence). The CDR3 contains 14 residues. Trimming took 0 bases from V and 3 from J; bases not matched to a gene: 2.